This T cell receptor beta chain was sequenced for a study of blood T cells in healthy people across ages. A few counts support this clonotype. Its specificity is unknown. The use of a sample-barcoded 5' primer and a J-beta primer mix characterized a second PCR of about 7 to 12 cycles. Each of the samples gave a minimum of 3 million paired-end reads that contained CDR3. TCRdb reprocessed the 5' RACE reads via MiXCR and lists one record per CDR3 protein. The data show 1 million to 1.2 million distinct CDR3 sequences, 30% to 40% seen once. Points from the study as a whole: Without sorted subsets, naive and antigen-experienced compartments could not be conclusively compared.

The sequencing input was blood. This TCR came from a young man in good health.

CDR3 loop: CAINRGAPAGELFF. For the CDR3, the DNA is TGTGCCATCAATAGGGGAGCTCCGGCCGGGGAGCTGTTTTTT. The gene calls are TRBV10-3 and TRBJ2-2, with D possibly being TRBD1 or TRBD2 (5 bases each). V was trimmed by 7 bases and J by 6 bases, leaving 15 bases between them. This CDR3 is 14 amino acids long. Germline-derived CDR1 and CDR2 are ENHRY and SYGVKD.